This T cell receptor (beta chain) was documented in a study of blood T cell repertoires in COVID-19. The wider study: COVID-19 samples from acute and convalescent phases originated in the United States, Italy and Spain.

The CDR3 is 17 residues long. In germline, CDR1 is SGHRS, CDR2 YFSETQ. J lost 0 bases, V lost 4 bases, and 5 bases had no gene match. Authors' processing steps: Amplification of reference gene primers provided the estimated nucleated cell counts. The data were produced by immunoSEQ multiplex PCR, yet TCRdb's version contains in-frame clones alone and is incomplete. The V and J calls and clone size were taken over from that table, and D and trimming were inferred from the DNA. This sample has 50,000 to 55,000 clones; under 90% occur once, and the top ten carry more than 9%. Sample: peripheral blood. The chain carries TRBV5-1 and TRBJ1-6; 9 bases line up with TRBD1. This TCR was recovered from a man older than 75 with COVID-19, enrolled during active disease. CDR3 amino acids: CASSLGDRVSYNSPLHF. The CDR3 DNA reads TGCGCCAGCAGCCTTGGGGACAGGGTCTCCTATAATTCACCCCTCCACTTT. The whole variable domain, filled in from reference TRBV5-1 and TRBJ1-6, reads KAGVTQTPRYLIKTRGQQVTLSCSPISGHRSVSWYQQTPGQGLQFLFEYFSETQRNKGNFPGRFSGRQFSNSRSEMNVSTLELGDSALYLCASSLGDRVSYNSPLHFGNGTRLTVT.